The present entry profiles one T cell receptor (beta chain) with its context. This clone appeared a single time. It has no known antigen specificity. No much larger clonotype is one base removed from it; base qualities were not supplied. This sample stems from a study of shared clonotypes between healthy human individuals (TCRdb year 2020). Some background on the complete study: Three men and two women, aged 18 to 49 years, made up the cohort. For each donor, CD4 naive and CD4 memory were each run on three plates, CD8 naive on two plates, and CD8 memory on one plate. To estimate repertoire size and how much clonotype sharing occurs between individuals, the study deeply sequenced the blood TCR repertoires of several healthy adults. Libraries were prepared and TCR repertoires were sequenced by different laboratories using diverse techniques, in order to increase sequencing depth and limit assay-specific biases. Per donor, leukapheresis produced somewhere between about 0.85 and 9.5 billion PBMCs.

The research as a whole found: Naive subsets generally had larger estimated clonotype richness than memory subsets. Even with the large sequencing depth, rarefaction of the sorted-subset datasets indicated that sequencing was incomplete. The small number of donors limited the genetic and exposure-history diversity represented. About 5% of naive CD4, 3.5% of naive CD8, roughly 2.4% of memory CD4, and more than 0.35% of memory CD8 clonotypes were shared across several donors. Sampling was restricted to blood, and TCR repertoires in tissues likely differ from the TCR repertoires found in blood. Clonotypes shared by all four sorted-subset donors showed higher generation probabilities than non-shared clonotypes. Pairwise subsampling led to the expectation that sequencing depth would affect the degree of clonotype sharing among donors.

CD8 naive samples consisted of CD45RO-negative cells that were positively selected for CCR7, yielding a CD45RA+CCR7+ population without TemRA cells. Healthy HIV-negative adults with no recently reported acute infections or vaccinations were included as donors. Every donor was a Caucasian adult residing in Nashville, Tennessee, USA. Blood was obtained by leukapheresis, after which PBMCs were separated by Ficoll-Histopaque density gradient centrifugation and cryopreserved in liquid nitrogen vapor phase. Purity and quantity of every magnetically sorted T cell population were checked by analytical flow cytometry. From each sorted fraction, genomic DNA was isolated and quantified by UV absorbance on a Nanodrop 2000c. V loses 0 bases, J loses 5 bases, and the germline ends lie 14 bases apart. The CDR3 goes from the cysteine to the phenylalanine over 16 residues. Only the CDR3 DNA is retained, 48 bases long and in frame from the first base. The CDR1 and CDR2 encoded by the germline V gene (reference sequence) are LNHDA and SQIVND.

Using the deep immunoSEQ assay, TCR CDR3 regions were amplified from genomic DNA by multiplex PCR. For each cell subset, the extracted genomic DNA was distributed evenly across all wells of several immunoSEQ 96-well plates, and each plate served as one replicate. For sorted subsets, each replicate PCR was loaded with about 0.2 ug genomic DNA, equivalent to approximately 33,000 T cell genomes. Purified libraries were measured with a Qubit 3.0 fluorometer, size-checked on a Bioanalyzer 2100, and measured again with the KAPA Library Quantification kit. Each immunoSEQ 96-well plate was sequenced on its own single-read 150-cycle Illumina NextSeq 550 flow cell. The published analysis was carried out like this. Because the immunoSEQ output included only junctional sequences and no quality scores, the filtering could not be the same as the filtering used for full-length reads. To assign V/J genes and CDR3, sequences were annotated using PyIR, a Python wrapper for IgBLAST v1.9, with IMGT germline references. Reads with weak V/J assignments (E-value above 1e-6), missing CDR3, stop codons, out-of-frame junctions, or ambiguous translated residues were removed. A V3J clonotype was defined by an identical inferred V gene, J gene, and CDR3 amino acid sequence. The percentage overlap between two repertoires was calculated by dividing the number of shared unique clonotypes by the size of the smaller repertoire. Repertoire richness was assessed with RTK rarefaction, the Chao1 estimator, and Recon v2.1 estimates of unobserved clonotypes. Generation probabilities were computed with OLGA for all TCRbeta clonotypes obtained by the gDNA method from a few donors. TCRdb provides this immuneACCESS table in a form limited to in-frame rearrangements. Some clones are lacking; in checked studies, under half of them reflect an unresolved V gene, and why the rest are absent is not known. The V and J calls and clone size were taken over from that table, and D and trimming were inferred from the DNA. The sample table records about 2.2 million clones; around 93% of these occur just once. The top ten constitute roughly 1.7% of the sample.

The sequence joins TRBV19 to TRBJ2-1, with the D segment possibly TRBD1 or TRBD2, each aligning over 5 bases. The sequenced sample consisted of naive CD8+ T cells from PBMCs. The cell subset or site label corresponds to: CD45RA+CCR7+. The clonotype was recovered from a young man in good health. Some clones in this sample may be carry-over from other donors' samples. The CDR3 here reads CASSIDESGSDNEQFF. In nucleotides, the sequence is TGTGCCAGTAGTATAGACGAGTCAGGGAGTGACAATGAGCAGTTCTTC.